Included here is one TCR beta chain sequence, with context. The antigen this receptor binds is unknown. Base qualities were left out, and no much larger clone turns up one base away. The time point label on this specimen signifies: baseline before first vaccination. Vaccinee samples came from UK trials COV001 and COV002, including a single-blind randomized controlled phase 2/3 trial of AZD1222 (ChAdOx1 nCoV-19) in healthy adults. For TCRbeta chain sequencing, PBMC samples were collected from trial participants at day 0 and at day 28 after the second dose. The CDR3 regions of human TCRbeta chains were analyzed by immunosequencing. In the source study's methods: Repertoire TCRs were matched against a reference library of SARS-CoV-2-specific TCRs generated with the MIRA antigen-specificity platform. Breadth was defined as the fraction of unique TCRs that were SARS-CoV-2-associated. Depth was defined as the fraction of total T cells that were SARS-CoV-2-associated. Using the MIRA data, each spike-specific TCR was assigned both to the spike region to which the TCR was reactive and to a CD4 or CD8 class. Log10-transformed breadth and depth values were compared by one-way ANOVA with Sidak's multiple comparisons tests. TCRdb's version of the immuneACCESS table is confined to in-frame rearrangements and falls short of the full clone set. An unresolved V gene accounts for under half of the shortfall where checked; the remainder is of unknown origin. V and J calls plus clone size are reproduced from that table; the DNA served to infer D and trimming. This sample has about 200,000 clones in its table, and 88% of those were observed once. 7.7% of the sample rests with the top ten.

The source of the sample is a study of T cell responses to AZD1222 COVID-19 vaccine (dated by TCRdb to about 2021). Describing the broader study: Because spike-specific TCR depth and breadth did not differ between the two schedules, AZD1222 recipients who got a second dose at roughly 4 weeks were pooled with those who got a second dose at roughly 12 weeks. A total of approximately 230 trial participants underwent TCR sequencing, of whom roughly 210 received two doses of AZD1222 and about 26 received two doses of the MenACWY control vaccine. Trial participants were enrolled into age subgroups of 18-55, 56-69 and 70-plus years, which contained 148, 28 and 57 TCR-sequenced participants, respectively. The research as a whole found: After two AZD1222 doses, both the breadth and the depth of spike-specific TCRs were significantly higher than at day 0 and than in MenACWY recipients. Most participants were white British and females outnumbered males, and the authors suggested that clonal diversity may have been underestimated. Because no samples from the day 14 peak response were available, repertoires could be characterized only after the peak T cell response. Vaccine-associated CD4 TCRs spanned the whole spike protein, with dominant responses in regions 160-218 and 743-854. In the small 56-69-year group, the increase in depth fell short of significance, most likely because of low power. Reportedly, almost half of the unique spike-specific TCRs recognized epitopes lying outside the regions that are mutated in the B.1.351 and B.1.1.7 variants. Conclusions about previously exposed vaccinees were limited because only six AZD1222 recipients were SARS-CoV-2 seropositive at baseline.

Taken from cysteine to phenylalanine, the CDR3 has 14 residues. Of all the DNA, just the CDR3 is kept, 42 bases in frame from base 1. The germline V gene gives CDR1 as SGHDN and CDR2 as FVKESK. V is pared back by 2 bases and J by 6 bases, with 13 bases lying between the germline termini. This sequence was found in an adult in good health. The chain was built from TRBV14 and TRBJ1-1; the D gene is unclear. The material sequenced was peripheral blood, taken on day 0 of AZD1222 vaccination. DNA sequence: TGTGCCAGCAGCCAAAGGGCGCCCTCCGCTGAAGCTTTCTTT. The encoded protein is CASSQRAPSAEAFF.